This T cell receptor (beta chain) is from a study of T cell responses to AZD1222 COVID-19 vaccine. Study in general: Pooled in the analysis were second doses at about 4 or about 12 weeks. Study outcomes and limitations: Two doses of AZD1222 preceded a rise in Spike-specific TCR breadth and depth. Baseline serostatus was positive in only a handful of AZD1222 recipients.

Profiling relied on immunoSEQ multiplex PCR, and the TCRdb table lists in-frame clones only, not all of them. The sample contains more than 95,000 clones, 75% to 90% of which appear only once. As regards this clone: The antigen is undetermined.

V lost 5 bases and J lost 8, with 10 bases in between. Germline V gives CDR1 GTSNPN, CDR2 SVGIG (reference sequence). The CDR3 totals 10 residues. The rearrangement uses TRBV30 and TRBJ2-7; the D is unclear. This receptor was identified in an adult in good health. Sequenced here: peripheral blood, sampled on day 0 of AZD1222 vaccination. For the CDR3, the DNA is TGTGCCTGGGCAGCTACGCAGCAGTACTTC. It codes for CAWAATQQYF.